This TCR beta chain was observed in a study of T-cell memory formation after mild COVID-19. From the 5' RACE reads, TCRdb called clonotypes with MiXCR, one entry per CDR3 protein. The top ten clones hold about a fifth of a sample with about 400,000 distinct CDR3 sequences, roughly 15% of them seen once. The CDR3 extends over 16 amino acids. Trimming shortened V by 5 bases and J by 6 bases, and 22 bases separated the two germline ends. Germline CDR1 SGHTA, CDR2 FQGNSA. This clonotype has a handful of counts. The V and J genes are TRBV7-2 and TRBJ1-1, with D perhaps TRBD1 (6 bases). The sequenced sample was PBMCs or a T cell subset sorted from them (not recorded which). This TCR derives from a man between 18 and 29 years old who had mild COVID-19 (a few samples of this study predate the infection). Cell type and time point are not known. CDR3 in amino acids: CASSPRSWQGYPEAFF. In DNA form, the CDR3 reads TGTGCCAGCAGCCCCCGGTCGTGGCAGGGGTACCCTGAAGCTTTCTTT.